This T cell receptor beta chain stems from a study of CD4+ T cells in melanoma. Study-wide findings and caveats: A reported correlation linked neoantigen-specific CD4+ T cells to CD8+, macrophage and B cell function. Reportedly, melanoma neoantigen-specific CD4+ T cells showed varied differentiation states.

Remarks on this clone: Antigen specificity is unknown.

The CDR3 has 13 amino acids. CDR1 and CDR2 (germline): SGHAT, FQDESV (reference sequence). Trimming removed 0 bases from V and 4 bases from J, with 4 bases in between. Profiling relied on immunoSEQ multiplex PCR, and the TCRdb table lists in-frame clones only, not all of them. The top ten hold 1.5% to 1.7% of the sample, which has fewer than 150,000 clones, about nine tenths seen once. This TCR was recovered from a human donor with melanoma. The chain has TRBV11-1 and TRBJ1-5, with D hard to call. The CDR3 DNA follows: TGTGCCAGCAGCTTAGCGGGAAATCAGCCCCAGCATTTT. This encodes CASSLAGNQPQHF.